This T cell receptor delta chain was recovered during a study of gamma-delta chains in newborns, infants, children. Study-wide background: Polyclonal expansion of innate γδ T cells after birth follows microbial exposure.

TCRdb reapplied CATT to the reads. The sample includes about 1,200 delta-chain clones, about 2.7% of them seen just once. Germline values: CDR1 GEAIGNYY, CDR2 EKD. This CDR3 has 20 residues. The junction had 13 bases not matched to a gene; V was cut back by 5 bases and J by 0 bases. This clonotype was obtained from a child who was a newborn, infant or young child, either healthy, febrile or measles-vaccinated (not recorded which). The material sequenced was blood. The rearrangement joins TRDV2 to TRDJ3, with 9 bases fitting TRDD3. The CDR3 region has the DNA TGTGCCTGTGCCTCCGTACTGGGGGAAGGTAGCTCCTGGGACACCCGACAGATGTTTTTC. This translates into CACASVLGEGSSWDTRQMFF.